This passage covers 5 T cell receptor beta chains from one sample sequenced in a study of response to subunit inactivated influenza vaccine. TCRdb ran MiXCR on the RT-PCR reads and lists one entry per CDR3 protein. The table has some 500,000 distinct CDR3 sequences, 25% seen once. Sequencing used CD4+ T cells sorted from PBMCs, obtained 5 days after vaccination. These receptors came from a man between 50 and 59 years old who received an inactivated influenza vaccine.

There are a few counts of this clonotype. The chain has TRBV29-1 and TRBJ2-1; D gene unclear. The CDR3 contains 16 residues. Trimming stripped 4 bases from V and 0 bases from J, with 16 bases between. CDR1 and CDR2 from the germline V gene are SQVTM and ANQGSEA. The chain's CDR3 is CSVGMGGGYSYNEQFF. In nucleotides, the CDR3 is TGCAGCGTTGGCATGGGTGGCGGCTACTCCTACAATGAGCAGTTCTTC.

A few counts support this clonotype. This chain's CDR3 is CASSFTPEDPRAPNYEQYF. The CDR3 DNA is TGTGCCAGCAGCTTCACTCCGGAGGATCCACGAGCGCCGAACTACGAGCAGTACTTC. J is TRBJ2-7 and V is TRBV2, with TRBD2 as a possible D gene (5 bases). Per germline, CDR1 SNHLY and CDR2 FYNNEI. This CDR3 spans 19 amino acids. Trimming cost V 6 bases and J 3 bases, with 30 bases left between them.

In regard to this clonotype: Possible read error: a much larger clone is one base away. The chain links TRBV3-1 to TRBJ1-3; D uncertain. Per germline, CDR1 LGHDT and CDR2 YNNKEL (reference sequence). There are 14 residues in the CDR3. Here the CDR3 reads CASRRIGRGNTKYF. The CDR3 nucleotides read TGTGCCAGCAGACGGATCGGTCGTGGAAACACCAAATATTTT.

This clonotype was found many times. This sequence joins TRBV20-1 and TRBJ2-1, with TRBD2 matching over 13 bases. The J segment lost 10 bases and the V segment lost 5 bases, leaving 11 bases of the junction unmatched. CDR3 length: 15 amino acids. CDR1 DFQATT and CDR2 SNEGSKA come from the germline V gene (reference sequence). In DNA, the CDR3 is TGCAGTGCTGAAACGGGACTAGCGGGAAATGACGAGCAGTTCTTC. This codes for CSAETGLAGNDEQFF.

In this sample, this clonotype turned up many times. V usage is TRBV5-4 and J usage is TRBJ2-3, with D perhaps TRBD1 (6 bases). This CDR3 is 14 amino acids long. V shed 0 bases and J shed 8 bases, with 13 bases lying between them. CDR1 and CDR2 (germline): SGHNT, YYREEE (reference sequence). The CDR3 protein is CASSLGQGRGTQYF. The CDR3 nucleotides are TGTGCCAGCAGCTTGGGTCAGGGGCGTGGTACGCAGTATTTT.